Reported below is one T cell receptor (beta chain). What it binds is unknown. Sequencing was performed with immunoSEQ multiplex PCR; in TCRdb, only in-frame clones are kept and a portion is missing. The sample has over 150,000 clones; approximately 86% are singletons. CDR1 and CDR2 from the germline V gene are SGHRS and YFSETQ. The CDR3 is 14 amino acids. V was trimmed by 0 bases and J by 3 bases, leaving 10 bases between them. This sample was taken from a study of T cell responses to AZD1222 COVID-19 vaccine. Study results and limitations: With dominance at 160-218 and 743-854, vaccine-associated CD4 TCRs spanned spike. Most donors were white British and more were female, and clonal diversity was possibly underestimated. Close to half of spike-specific TCRs reportedly recognize unmutated variant regions.

The chain carries TRBV5-1 and TRBJ2-7; D is perhaps TRBD2 (5 bases). This TCR came from an adult in good health. The source was peripheral blood, collected on day 0 of AZD1222 vaccination. Here the CDR3 DNA reads TGCGCCAGCAGCTTGGAAGGAGGTTTCTACGAGCAGTACTTC. It is translated as CASSLEGGFYEQYF.